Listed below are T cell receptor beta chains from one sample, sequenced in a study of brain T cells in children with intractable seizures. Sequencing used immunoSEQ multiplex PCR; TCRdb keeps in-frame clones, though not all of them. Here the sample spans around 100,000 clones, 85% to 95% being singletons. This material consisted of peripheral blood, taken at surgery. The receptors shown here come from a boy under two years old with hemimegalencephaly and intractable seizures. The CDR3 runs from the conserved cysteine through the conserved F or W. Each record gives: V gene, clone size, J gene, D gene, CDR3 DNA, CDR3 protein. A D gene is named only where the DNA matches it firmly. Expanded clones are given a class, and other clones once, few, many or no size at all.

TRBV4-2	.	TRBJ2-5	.	TGTGCCAGCAGCCAAAGTGAGACCCAGTACTTC	CASSQSETQYF
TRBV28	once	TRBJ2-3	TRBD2	TGTGCCAGCGGATTAGCGGGAGGTAGCACAGATACGCAGTATTTT	CASGLAGGSTDTQYF
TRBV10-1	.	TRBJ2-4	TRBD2	TGCGCCAGCAGTGAGAGTGGGAGGGGAGCCAAAAACATTCAGTACTTC	CASSESGRGAKNIQYF
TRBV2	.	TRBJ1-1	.	TGTGCCAGCAGTGGGCAGGGTAACACTGAAGCTTTCTTT	CASSGQGNTEAFF
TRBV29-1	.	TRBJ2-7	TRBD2	TGCAGCGTTGAAAGGGGACTAGCGGGCCCCCCAGTTCGGTACTTC	CSVERGLAGPPVRYF
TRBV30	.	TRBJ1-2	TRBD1	TGTGCCTGGAGTCCGGGACAGGGACATGGCTACACCTTC	CAWSPGQGHGYTF
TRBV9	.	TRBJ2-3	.	TGTGCCAGCAGCGTAGGAGGGAGCACAGATACGCAGTATTTT	CASSVGGSTDTQYF
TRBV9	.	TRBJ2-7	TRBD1	TGTGCCAGCAGCCCAGGACCCGGGACAGGGGCGTATTACGAGCAGTACTTC	CASSPGPGTGAYYEQYF
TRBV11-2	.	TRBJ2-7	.	TGTGCCAGCTCCAAGTGGGCCGTACCCTACGAGCAGTACTTC	CASSKWAVPYEQYF
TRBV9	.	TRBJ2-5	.	TGTGCCAGCAGCCTTAGTCTTTACCAAGAGACCCAGTACTTC	CASSLSLYQETQYF
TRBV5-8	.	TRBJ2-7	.	TGTGCCAGCAGCTTGGTACTAGAAATCGACGAGCAGTACTTC	CASSLVLEIDEQYF
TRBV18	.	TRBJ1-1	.	TGTGCCAGCTCCCTCCGGGGCGGAAACACTGAAGCTTTCTTT	CASSLRGGNTEAFF
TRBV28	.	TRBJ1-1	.	TGTGCCAGCAGTTTACGCGGGTACACTGAAGCTTTCTTT	CASSLRGYTEAFF
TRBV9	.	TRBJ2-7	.	TGTGCCAGCAGCCCTGGGGGGATCTCCTACGAGCAGTACTTC	CASSPGGISYEQYF
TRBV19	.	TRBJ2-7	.	TGTGCCGGAACGTACGAGCAGTACTTC	CAGTYEQYF
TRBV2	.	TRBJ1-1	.	TGTGCCAGCAGTGAATCTGGGGCGGTATCCTTT	CASSESGAVSF
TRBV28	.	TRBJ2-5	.	TGTGCCAGCAGTTTTGGGGGGCCAGCTCAAGAGACCCAGTACTTC	CASSFGGPAQETQYF
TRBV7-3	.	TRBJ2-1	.	TGTGCCAGCAGCTTGGGCCCCGTCGTTTACAATGAGCAGTTCTTC	CASSLGPVVYNEQFF
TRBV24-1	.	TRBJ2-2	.	TGTGCCACCAGTGATCCCTCATACACCGGGGAGCTGTTTTTT	CATSDPSYTGELFF
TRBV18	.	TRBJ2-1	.	TGTGCCAGCTCACCAGCGGTACCTACAACCTATACCACCTACAATGAGCAGTTCTTC	CASSPAVPTTYTTYNEQFF
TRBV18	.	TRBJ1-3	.	TGTGCCAGCTCACCGAAGCTCGTTGTCGGGTCGGACAGTACTGGAAACACCATATATTTT	CASSPKLVVGSDSTGNTIYF
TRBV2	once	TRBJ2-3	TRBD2	TGTGCCAGCAGTGAAGCCCTGGGAATAGCGGGAGACGCAGATACGCAGTATTTT	CASSEALGIAGDADTQYF
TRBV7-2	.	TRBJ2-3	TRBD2	TGTGCCAGCAGCTTAGTGGCGCTAGCGGGAGCTGGGGATACGCAGTATTTT	CASSLVALAGAGDTQYF
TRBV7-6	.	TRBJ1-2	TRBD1	TGTGCCAGCAGCTTTGGGACAGGGTTGATAGATGGCTACACCTTC	CASSFGTGLIDGYTF
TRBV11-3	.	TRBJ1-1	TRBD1	TGTGCCAGCAGCTTAGATGGTAGGTGGGGACAGTCCAACACTGAAGCTTTCTTT	CASSLDGRWGQSNTEAFF
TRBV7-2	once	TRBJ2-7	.	TGTGCCAGCAGCTTCCCAGGGGCAGCCTACGAGCAGTACTTC	CASSFPGAAYEQYF
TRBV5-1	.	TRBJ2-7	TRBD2	TGCGCCAGCAGCTTGGGGGGGACTAGCGGGACGTCCGAGCAGTACTTC	CASSLGGTSGTSEQYF
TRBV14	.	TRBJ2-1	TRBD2	TGTGCCAGCAGCCCGTCAGCGGGAGGGCCTGGTGAGCAGTTCTTC	CASSPSAGGPGEQFF
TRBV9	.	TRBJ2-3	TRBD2	TGTGCCAGCAGCGCCCTTAGAAAGCGGGAGGGCACAGATACGCAGTATTTT	CASSALRKREGTDTQYF
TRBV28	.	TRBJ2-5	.	TGTGCCAGCAACTTTGGGGGACAAGAGACCCAGTACTTC	CASNFGGQETQYF
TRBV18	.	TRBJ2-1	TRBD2	TGTGCCAGCTCACCGCTAGCGGGAGCGATCAATGAGCAGTTCTTC	CASSPLAGAINEQFF
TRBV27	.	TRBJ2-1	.	TGTGCCAGCAGTTTATTGAGTCTGGGCAATGAGCAGTTCTTC	CASSLLSLGNEQFF
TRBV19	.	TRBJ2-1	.	TGTGCCAGTAGTACATACAATGAGCAGTTCTTC	CASSTYNEQFF
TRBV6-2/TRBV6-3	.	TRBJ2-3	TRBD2	TGTGCCAGCAGCAGACTAGCGCGACCGGATACGCAGTATTTT	CASSRLARPDTQYF
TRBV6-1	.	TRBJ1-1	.	TGTGCCAGCAGTGAACCGTCGGACGGGAACACTGAAGCTTTCTTT	CASSEPSDGNTEAFF
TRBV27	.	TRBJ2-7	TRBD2	TGTGCCAGCAGTTCCCCGCTAGCGGGAGGAGTTTACGAGCAGTACTTC	CASSSPLAGGVYEQYF
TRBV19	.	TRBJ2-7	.	TGTGCCAGTAGTTTCCAGGGCGGAGGCGAGCAGTACTTC	CASSFQGGGEQYF
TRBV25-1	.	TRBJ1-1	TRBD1	TGTGCCAGCAGTGAATACCATACAGGGGGCACTGAAGCTTTCTTT	CASSEYHTGGTEAFF
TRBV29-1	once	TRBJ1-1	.	TGCAGCGTTGATGGGGACATGGTTCCTCCTGAAGCTTTCTTT	CSVDGDMVPPEAFF
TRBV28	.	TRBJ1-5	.	TGTGCCAGCAGTACCCCCTCCACTAGGCAGCCCCAGCATTTT	CASSTPSTRQPQHF
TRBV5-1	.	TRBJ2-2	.	TGCGCCAGCAGCTTGGTATACCGGGCCGACACCGGGGAGCTGTTTTTT	CASSLVYRADTGELFF
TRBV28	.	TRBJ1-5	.	TGTGCCAGCAGTTTGGGGGGGATCGCCCCCAATCAGCCCCAGCATTTT	CASSLGGIAPNQPQHF
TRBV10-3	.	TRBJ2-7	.	TGTGCCACTGGGACATCTTCCTACGAGCAGTACTTC	CATGTSSYEQYF
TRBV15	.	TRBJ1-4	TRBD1	TGTGCCACCAGCACGAACAGGGGCGGAAAACTGTTTTTT	CATSTNRGGKLFF
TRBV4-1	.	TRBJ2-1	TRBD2	TGCGCCAGCAGCCAAGGACTAGCGGGCTCCTACAATGAGCAGTTCTTC	CASSQGLAGSYNEQFF
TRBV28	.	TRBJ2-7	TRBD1	TGTGCCAGCAGTAGGACAGGGGGCAGGTACGAGCAGTACTTC	CASSRTGGRYEQYF
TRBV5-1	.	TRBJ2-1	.	TGCGCCAGCAGCTTCCTGGCTAGCTCCTACAATGAGCAGTTCTTC	CASSFLASSYNEQFF
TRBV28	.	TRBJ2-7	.	TGTGCCAGCAGTTTTATTTACGAGCAGTACTTC	CASSFIYEQYF
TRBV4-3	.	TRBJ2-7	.	TGCGCCAGCAGCCAAGTGGTGACAGCCTCCTACGAGCAGTACTTC	CASSQVVTASYEQYF
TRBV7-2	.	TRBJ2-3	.	TGTGCCAGCAGCTTAGCGCTAGCTTTTCGTTCGGCGCAGTATTTT	CASSLALAFRSAQYF
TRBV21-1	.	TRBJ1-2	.	TGTGCCAGCAGCAAAGGGACAGACCACCATCCGGTTAACTATGGCTACACCTTC	CASSKGTDHHPVNYGYTF
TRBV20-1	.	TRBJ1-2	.	TGCAGTGCTAGTCTCGGCACATCCTATGGCTACACCTTC	CSASLGTSYGYTF
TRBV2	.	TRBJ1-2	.	TGTGCCAGCACCCAACAAGGTCGCTCCGGCTACACCTTC	CASTQQGRSGYTF
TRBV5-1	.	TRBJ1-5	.	TGCGCCAGCAGCTTGGATCCCGTCCGGGACAATCAGCCCCAGCATTTT	CASSLDPVRDNQPQHF
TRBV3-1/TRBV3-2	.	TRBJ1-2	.	TGTGCCAGCAGCCAAGAGAAGATCTATGGCTACACCTTC	CASSQEKIYGYTF
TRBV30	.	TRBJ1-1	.	TGTGCCTGGATAAACGGGTGGGCCCCGATGAACACTGAAGCTTTCTTT	CAWINGWAPMNTEAFF
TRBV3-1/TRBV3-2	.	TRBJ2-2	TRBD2	TGTGCCAGCAGCCCAATCGGGCTAGCGGACACCGGGGAGCTGTTTTTT	CASSPIGLADTGELFF
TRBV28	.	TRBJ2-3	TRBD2	TGTGCCTGCCTGGGACTAGCGGGAGATACGCAGTATTTT	CACLGLAGDTQYF
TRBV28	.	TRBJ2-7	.	TGTGCCAGTGCAGCTCCGGCGGCTTTCTCCTACGAGCAGTACTTC	CASAAPAAFSYEQYF